The 5 T cell receptor beta chains below come from one sample, sequenced in a study of cytomegalovirus exposure and HLA in healthy donors (dated by TCRdb to the late 2010s). The library relied on the immunoSEQ multiplex PCR assay. For the multiplex PCR, a mixture combining 60 forward primers for TCR Vbeta segments and 13 reverse primers for TCR Jbeta segments was used. TCRdb provides this immuneACCESS table in a form limited to in-frame rearrangements. Some clones are lacking; in checked studies, under half of them reflect an unresolved V gene, and why the rest are absent is not known. The sample's table lists a count of 95,000 to 150,000 clones. Together, the top ten hold 1% of the sample. What was sequenced was PBMCs. These receptor sequences come from a man aged 18-30 years in good health and CMV-seronegative.

J is TRBJ2-7 and V is TRBV2; the match to TRBD2 covers 8 bases. Germline trimming cut 6 bases from V and 2 bases from J; bases unmatched to any gene: 9. Germline V lookup: CDR1 SNHLY, CDR2 FYNNEI. The CDR3 contains 15 residues. CDR3 sequence: CASRATSGFAYEQYF. The CDR3 nucleotides read TGTGCCAGCAGAGCCACTAGCGGATTCGCCTACGAGCAGTACTTC.

V gene TRBV6-4 combines with J gene TRBJ2-1, with 12 bases aligning to TRBD2. The V gene end was trimmed by 5 bases and the J gene end by 4 bases; junction bases not matched to a gene: 3. CDR3 size: 15 residues. Per germline, CDR1 MRHNA and CDR2 SNTAGT. CDR3 sequence reads: CASSSTSGGYNEQFF. CDR3 nucleotide sequence: TGTGCCAGCAGTTCTACTAGCGGGGGGTACAATGAGCAGTTCTTC.

The chain couples TRBV28 to TRBJ2-2; TRBD1 agrees at 10 bases. V shed 6 bases and J 3 bases; nucleotides not matched to a gene: 4. The CDR3 contains 15 residues. The germline V gene encodes CDR1 MDHEN and CDR2 SYDVKM. The CDR3 DNA reads as TGTGCCAGCAGGTCGGGGACAGGGGACACCGGGGAGCTGTTTTTT. Protein product: CASRSGTGDTGELFF.

This chain uses TRBV5-1 with TRBJ1-4; 8 nucleotides agree with TRBD1. Per germline, CDR1 SGHRS and CDR2 YFSETQ. The CDR3 is made up of 15 amino acids. V gave up 5 bases and J gave up 3 bases; unmatched junction bases: 6. The CDR3 loop reads CASSSQQGANEKLFF. The CDR3 coding sequence is TGCGCCAGCAGTTCCCAACAGGGGGCTAATGAAAAACTGTTTTTT.

The CDR3 DNA is TGTGCCAGCAGTTACTCAGGGGCGGACTATGGCTACACCTTC. Translated: CASSYSGADYGYTF. V gene TRBV6-5 combines with J gene TRBJ1-2; weak D call: TRBD1 (5 bases). Between the trimmed V and J ends, which lost 0 bases and 3 bases, there was a span of 8 bases. This CDR3 is built from 14 residues. CDR1 is MNHEY, CDR2 SVGAGI, per germline.